Described below is a single T cell receptor beta chain sequence and its context. Its antigen remains unidentified. Base qualities are not recorded, but no much larger clone differs from it by a single base. The cohort consisted of approximately 690 healthy bone marrow donors. Cohort members were all nominally healthy when sampled, although unrecorded immune exposures were likely present. The donor was CMV seronegative and belonged to the group of several hundred seronegative cohort members. Every donor gave a peripheral blood sample, and the peripheral blood mononuclear cells from that sample were used for TCR beta sequencing. The Qiagen DNeasy Blood Extraction Kit was used to extract genomic DNA from the blood cell samples. This sample stems from a study of cytomegalovirus exposure and HLA in healthy donors (dated by TCRdb to 2016 to 2017). In terms of the full investigation: In an earlier analysis of about 560 of the donors, 250 to 350 Gb of sequence data and 95 million to 130 million unique TCR beta sequences from 150 million to 200 million T cells were reported. An early release covering roughly 600 HLA-typed donors comprised about 310 gigabases of sequencing data and approximately 85 million unique TCR sequences. Of the 300 to 500 genotyped donors, over 80% were placed in the genetic ancestry cluster associated with self-reported Caucasian donors. The aim of the study was to test whether cataloging public T cell receptors could identify signatures of past pathogen exposure. The study used immunosequencing to profile the T cell repertoires of approximately 690 subjects and linked those repertoires to cytomegalovirus serostatus. A separate validation cohort of about 110 different subjects was used in addition to the roughly 670-subject first cohort. The study combined high-throughput TCR immunosequencing, statistical association of individual TCRs with disease status, and machine learning to predict cytomegalovirus infection status. In a later analysis, previously published TCR beta repertoires from 666 donors were re-analyzed and high-resolution HLA genotyping was added so that TCR occurrence patterns could be studied. The later analysis used no new phenotypic data to find candidate immune exposures, relying instead on TCR beta sequences and their occurrence across donors. To decide whether each TCR beta V gene segment behaved as functional or pseudogenic, an earlier analysis of approximately 590 of the donors relied on high-throughput TCR beta sequencing. Alongside the repertoire data, information on donor age, sex, ethnicity and CMV serostatus was compiled. Genome-wide SNP genotypes for about three fifths of the roughly 670 donors were used in a later genetic analysis, which treated that subset as a discovery cohort. Every discovery cohort repertoire had been produced on one sequencing platform. Class I and class II HLA loci were covered by the typing at four-digit resolution. Typing coverage differed by locus: A, B, C, DRB1 and DQB1 were typed in roughly 620-630 donors, DQA1 in approximately 520, DPA1 in 600 to 610, and DPB1 in roughly 450. Several DR-DQ haplotypes were treated as single units for association and clustering because of strong linkage in the cohort. Among almost 400 genotyped donors of the cohort, an average of around 240,000 unique TCR beta nucleotide sequences were sequenced per donor, 15% to 20% of them non-productive.

The CDR3, cysteine through phenylalanine, is 17 amino acids long. Of all the DNA, just the CDR3 is kept, 51 bases in frame from base 1. The trim is 1 base for V and 3 bases for J, with a gap of 18 bases between the germline ends. CDR1 and CDR2 are read off the germline V gene as SGHTA and FQGNSA. The research as a whole found: A total of some 180 TCR beta chains were listed by the study as associated with cytomegalovirus. According to the authors, the approach could potentially be generalized to other disease states and immunological phenotypes. Correlated functional status among segregating V segments might reflect linkage disequilibrium, but an unknown experimental factor could not be ruled out. In a later analysis, TCR association rates were found to vary across HLA loci, with the most associated TCRs seen for DRB1 alleles and the fewest for HLA-C alleles. According to a later genetic analysis, donors in an Asian-associated ancestry cluster had fewer N-insertions in productive TCRs than the roughly 700-donor mean. In this cohort, only TCR beta chains were sequenced, and detectable features were limited by the absence of alpha or paired-chain data. An earlier analysis of 450 to 750 of the donors showed that most TCR beta V segments appeared in productive rearrangements either about 90% or about 30% of the time, which broadly matched IMGT annotations. Immune exposure information for the cohort was limited to CMV serostatus. Across donors, most TCR sequences were observed very rarely, whereas some public TCRs were present in many individuals. The sequencing pipeline was judged likely to have produced a cluster of highly shared sequence variants as a technical artifact. In a later analysis, most CMV-associated TCR beta chains were found to appear HLA-restricted, with HLA associations seemingly driven largely by CMV exposure. Some IMGT-functional V segments, including TRBV6-2 and TRBV6-3, could not be told apart with the 87-base-pair reads, so those segments were excluded. In a later analysis, 16,951 TCR beta sequences were associated with specific HLA alleles at a false discovery rate of 0.05. A later analysis reported that several top co-occurrence clusters appeared linked to parvovirus B19, influenza, CMV and Epstein-Barr virus. A further reported finding was that TCR beta sequences accurately predicted the HLA-A and HLA-B alleles for most subjects in the first cohort. When HLA alleles, especially DR and DQ, strongly co-occurred, attributing TCR associations to individual alleles was difficult. Because counts were too low, roughly 17 rarely observed V segments, including chromosome 9 orphons, were left out of the earlier analysis of 587 of the donors. A later genetic analysis associated a missense DCLRE1C variant with V-gene and J-gene trimming of TCR beta chains, and an independent cohort replicated the association. Roughly uniform sequencing depth across donors was assumed in presence/absence analyses, although this assumption may not hold. A few of the identified cytomegalovirus-associated TCR beta chains were confirmed in vitro to be specific for cytomegalovirus antigens. The classifier was reported to diagnose cytomegalovirus status with high specificity and sensitivity in both the original and validation cohorts. Compared with equally common non-associated chains, HLA-associated TCR beta chains in a later analysis were more clonally expanded and had lower generation probabilities. Because HLA typing was unavailable for some donors at each locus, only the typed subset was used in association tests.

Libraries were constructed by the immunoSEQ multiplex PCR assay. A mixture of 60 forward primers for TCR Vbeta segments and 13 reverse primers for TCR Jbeta segments was used in the multiplex PCR. Amplification of the CDR3 region of rearranged TCR beta genes was performed with a multiplex PCR assay on genomic DNA. The Illumina HiSeq System was used to sequence the amplified TCR beta libraries as 87-base-pair reads. Concerning the study's data processing: In a later analysis, approximately 74 million unique TCR beta chains were counted across the roughly 610 repertoires, and roughly 9.9 million of these chains were shared by at least two donors. Raw reads were error-corrected and collapsed into unique sequences by a nearest-neighbor algorithm in which closely related sequences were merged to remove PCR and sequencing errors. V, D and J gene segments were assigned by aligning CDR3 sequences to IMGT reference sequences. For a sequence to be retained, a match of at least six nucleotides to both a V gene segment and a J gene segment was required. A rearrangement was called productive if the CDR3 had no stop codons and remained in frame with V and J, and every other rearrangement was called non-productive. Following IMGT convention, CDR3 was defined as the stretch from the second conserved V-encoded cysteine up to the conserved J-encoded phenylalanine. Sequences without an unambiguous match to a single V gene segment were excluded from the earlier analysis of 450 to 650 of the donors. In an earlier analysis of 587 of the donors, a V segment was called functional when productive rearrangements were above 56.7%, and segregating when the standard deviation between donors exceeded 5%. A statistical classification framework was built for diagnosing cytomegalovirus status from the catalog of TCR beta chain sequences. In a later analysis, TCR nucleotide sequences were compared against IMGT/GENE-DB human TR gene sequences so that V and J genes could be assigned. In a later analysis, CDR3 sequences and most-parsimonious VDJ recombination scenarios were assigned using the TCRdist pipeline. In a later analysis, every TCR beta chain was defined by the combination of its CDR3 amino acid sequence and its V-gene family, and reads without a unique V-gene family were dropped. As a way to deal with suspected cross-contamination and a sequencing artifact, a later analysis dropped 500 to 700 nucleotide sequences that were highly shared and had low generation probability. For each public chain, a later analysis derived a clonal expansion index from normalized ranks of inferred template counts within each repertoire. Generation probabilities in a later analysis came from a VDJ recombination model fitted to out-of-frame rearrangements, and those results were checked against IGoR. In a later analysis, TCR-TCR, TCR-HLA and TCR-CMV co-occurrence was scored with hypergeometric tests, and a repertoire-size bias correction was applied to TCR pairs. False discovery rates were estimated in a later analysis by permuting HLA or CMV assignments 20 times. In a later analysis, co-occurring TCRs were grouped using DBSCAN, and TCRdist sequence similarity was added for clustering within HLA-allele-positive subsets. Repertoires with fewer than 30,000 or more than 120,000 public chains were left out of co-occurrence clustering, as were about 5 repertoires with anomalous nucleotide sharing. As stored in TCRdb, this immuneACCESS dataset retains in-frame rearrangements with V and J assigned. A fraction of the clones does not appear; measured against another copy, unresolved V genes explain less than half of the discrepancy, and the remainder lacks a known reason. D and trimming come from the DNA, and the V and J calls and clone size come from that table. The sample yields some 160,000 clones; 75% to 90% were counted once. Clones ranked in the top ten supply approximately 2.1% of the sample.

The TCR comes from a male donor in good health and CMV-seronegative. Specimen: PBMCs. The receptor chain draws on TRBV7-2 and TRBJ1-2; 6 matching bases give a weak D call of TRBD1. The bases are TGTGCCAGCAGCTTAGATACAGGGATGCATCTCTACTATGGCTACACCTTC. Translated, it gives CASSLDTGMHLYYGYTF.